These 14 T cell receptor beta chains came from one sample sequenced in a study of T cell changes during pregnancy in multiple sclerosis (dated by TCRdb to the late 2010s). The library was obtained by the immunoSEQ multiplex PCR assay. In its TCRdb copy, this immuneACCESS table keeps in-frame sequences only and misses some clones. Where compared with another copy, unresolved V genes explain less than half of these, and the others have no known cause. Here the sample has about 40,000 clones; roughly 92% occur a single time. Together, the top ten hold 0.7% to 1% of the sample. The specimen was CD4+ T cells from peripheral blood mononuclear cells, collected before pregnancy. The origin of the receptors is a female donor with multiple sclerosis, enrolled in a pregnancy study.

This chain links TRBV18 with TRBJ2-2, with TRBD2 identical over 9 bases. Trimming at V came to 6 bases and at J to 0 bases, leaving 8 bases not matched to a gene. The CDR3 length is 17 residues. Germline CDR1 reads KGHSH; CDR2 reads LQKENI. This CDR3 is CASSSLAGTANTGELFF. The DNA of the CDR3 is TGTGCCAGCTCTAGTCTAGCGGGGACTGCGAACACCGGGGAGCTGTTTTTT.

V usage is TRBV10-2 and J usage is TRBJ2-5; 13 bases map to TRBD2. Losses at the gene ends were 8 bases for V and 5 bases for J; bases not matched to a gene: 2. Germline-derived CDR1 and CDR2 are WSHSY and SAAADI. This CDR3 has 13 residues. CDR3 sequence: CASGLAGVETQYF. The CDR3 region has the DNA TGCGCCAGCGGACTAGCGGGAGTGGAGACCCAGTACTTC.

This chain connects TRBV7-2 to TRBJ2-1, with 9 nucleotides matching TRBD2. The CDR3 length is 16 residues. V trimming: 3 bases; J trimming: 2 bases; junction bases outside the gene matches: 5. Germline V CDR1 and CDR2: SGHTA, FQGNSA. The CDR3 coding sequence is TGTGCCAGCAGCTTCCGAGGGACTAGCACCTACAATGAGCAGTTCTTC. Amino acids: CASSFRGTSTYNEQFF.

The chain combines TRBV29-1 with TRBJ2-1, with 11 bases lining up with TRBD2. This CDR3 is built from 14 residues. With V trimmed by 7 bases and J by 9 bases, 11 bases remained unmatched. Germline values: CDR1 SQVTM, CDR2 ANQGSEA. CDR3 coding DNA: TGCAGCGCCGCGCTAGCGGGAGGACCCAGTGAGCAGTTCTTC. This encodes CSAALAGGPSEQFF.

The V call is TRBV5-1, the J call TRBJ2-1, with a possible D match to TRBD1 (5 bases). Germline V CDR1 and CDR2: SGHRS, YFSETQ. V lost 0 bases and J lost 4, with 20 bases in between. The CDR3 totals 18 residues. For the CDR3, the DNA is TGCGCCAGCAGCTTGGCCTTTCAGGGTCAGGTGCGGTACAATGAGCAGTTCTTC. Translation: CASSLAFQGQVRYNEQFF.

The chain is built from TRBV28 and TRBJ2-3; 10 bases are a match to TRBD1. Looked up from germline, CDR1 is MDHEN and CDR2 is SYDVKM. With V trimmed by 8 bases and J by 7 bases, 9 bases remained unmatched. The CDR3 contains 14 residues. The CDR3: CASLRQGAPNTQYF. The CDR3 DNA reads TGTGCCAGCTTACGACAGGGGGCGCCCAATACGCAGTATTTT.

This clone has just one count. The chain recombines TRBV9 with TRBJ2-3; maybe TRBD2 (6 bases). Germline V gene lookup returns CDR1 SGDLS and CDR2 YYNGEE. V was clipped by 2 bases and J by 0 bases, with 7 bases between them. The CDR3 consists of 14 residues. In DNA form, the CDR3 reads TGTGCCAGCAGCGTTCGGGAGAGCACAGATACGCAGTATTTT. Protein: CASSVRESTDTQYF.

This sequence joins TRBV5-6 and TRBJ2-7, with TRBD2 matching over 12 bases. Germline V gives CDR1 SGHDT, CDR2 YYEEEE. V dropped 4 bases and J dropped 0; count of bases not matched to a gene: 5. The CDR3 covers 16 residues. The CDR3 is CASSTGTSGFSYEQYF. The CDR3 region has the DNA TGTGCCAGCAGCACCGGGACTAGCGGGTTCTCCTACGAGCAGTACTTC.

The V gene is TRBV5-1, the J gene TRBJ2-3; possible D gene TRBD2, 6 bases. The germline V and J ends were trimmed by 0 bases and 0 bases, with 11 bases remaining between them. The germline gives CDR1 SGHRS, CDR2 YFSETQ. The CDR3 sequence is 16 residues long. The CDR3 loop reads CASSLVGGASTDTQYF. The CDR3 DNA follows: TGCGCCAGCAGCTTGGTCGGCGGGGCTAGCACAGATACGCAGTATTTT.

The rearrangement joins TRBV2 to TRBJ2-7; a possible D gene is TRBD2 (6 bases). Germline lookup yields CDR1 SNHLY and CDR2 FYNNEI. The length of the CDR3 is 16 residues. V lost 1 base to trimming and J lost 3 bases, with 16 bases between them. CDR3 sequence: CASSEGPAGRDYEQYF. The CDR3 DNA reads as TGTGCCAGCAGTGAAGGTCCGGCGGGAAGGGACTACGAGCAGTACTTC. The full variable domain, with the rest looked up from reference TRBV2 and TRBJ2-7, is EPEVTQTPSHQVTQMGQEVILRCVPISNHLYFYWYRQILGQKVEFLVSFYNNEISEKSEIFDDQFSVERPDGSNFTLKIRSTKLEDSAMYFCASSEGPAGRDYEQYFGPGTRLTVT.

The V gene is TRBV5-5, the J gene TRBJ1-2; D is unclear. V lost 0 bases and J lost 0, with 6 bases in between. Germline-derived CDR1 and CDR2 are SGHKS and YYEKEE (reference sequence). This CDR3 spans 14 amino acids. The CDR3 bases are TGTGCCAGCAGCTTGGGCCACTCTAACTATGGCTACACCTTC. The encoded protein is CASSLGHSNYGYTF.

This clone is judged medium-sized. This chain links TRBV7-6 with TRBJ1-1, with D unresolved. This CDR3 contains 14 residues. Germline V gene sequence: CDR1 SGHVS, CDR2 FNYEAQ. V dropped 3 bases and J dropped 5 bases, with 13 bases sitting between them. The CDR3 sequence: CASSLTPLQTEAFF. The CDR3 DNA follows: TGTGCCAGCAGCTTGACACCTCTCCAGACTGAAGCTTTCTTT.

V and J are TRBV5-6 and TRBJ1-2; tentatively, D is TRBD1 (5 bases). Germline CDR1 and CDR2: SGHDT and YYEEEE. CDR3 length equals 15 residues. V was clipped by 0 bases and J by 5 bases, with 14 bases between them. The CDR3 here is CASSLGSWAGYGYTF. CDR3 coding DNA: TGTGCCAGCAGCTTGGGGTCTTGGGCAGGGTATGGCTACACCTTC.

The chain links TRBV19 to TRBJ2-1, with TRBD2 matching over 8 bases. V trimming: 8 bases; J trimming: 4 bases; junction bases outside the gene matches: 13. This CDR3 is 16 amino acids long. Germline CDR1 LNHDA, CDR2 SQIVND (reference sequence). The CDR3 DNA is TGTGCCAGTGCTACAAGGTCTAGCGGGTCGTACAATGAGCAGTTCTTC. It translates to CASATRSSGSYNEQFF.